This T cell receptor (beta chain) appears in the sequencing data of a study of blood T cell repertoires in COVID-19. Study details: Acute-phase and convalescent COVID-19 samples originated in the United States, Italy and Spain.

The table came from immunoSEQ multiplex PCR; TCRdb's copy has only in-frame clones and leaves some out. The data contain about 250,000 clones, approximately 90% of them singletons. V was clipped by 3 bases and J by 9 bases; unmatched bases: 8. The CDR3 consists of 13 residues. Germline CDR1 is SGDLS and CDR2 is YYNGEE. Sequencing input: PBMCs or T cells enriched from blood (not recorded which). The origin of this receptor is a woman in her thirties with acute COVID-19. This chain uses TRBV9 with TRBJ1-1; 7 bases are a match to TRBD1. Here the CDR3 reads CASSATGMVQAFF. Written as DNA, the CDR3 is TGTGCCAGCAGCGCGACAGGGATGGTACAAGCTTTCTTT. Complete variable domain (other parts from reference TRBV9 and TRBJ1-1): DSGVTQTPKHLITATGQRVTLRCSPRSGDLSVYWYQQSLDQGLQFLIQYYNGEERAKGNILERFSAQQFPDLHSELNLSSLELGDSALYFCASSATGMVQAFFGQGTRLTVV.